Listed here are 27 T cell receptor beta chains from one sample, sequenced in a study of technical replicates of blood from a few donors. Data came from immunoSEQ multiplex PCR; TCRdb stores just in-frame clones and leaves some out. The table records some 8,900 clones, around 91% of them present only once. The specimen was PBMCs. The receptors stem from a human donor in good health.

The V and J genes are TRBV27 and TRBJ2-7, with TRBD2 as a possible D gene (5 bases). The CDR3 covers 17 residues. V was cut by 5 bases and J by 2 bases, with 22 bases left in between. Germline lookup yields CDR1 MNHEY and CDR2 SMNVEV (reference sequence). The CDR3 DNA is TGTGCCAGCAGTCCCGGACTCTCTGGCCCCCGAGCCTACGAGCAGTACTTC. Protein: CASSPGLSGPRAYEQYF.

The chain carries TRBV7-9 and TRBJ2-1, with 11 nucleotides matching TRBD2. Unmatched junction bases numbered 10, after V lost 5 bases and J lost 10 bases. This CDR3 comprises 15 residues. CDR1 and CDR2 from the germline V gene are SEHNR and FQNEAQ (reference sequence). This CDR3 is CASSPQASGGLEQFF. The CDR3 DNA is TGTGCCAGCAGCCCCCAAGCTAGCGGGGGGTTGGAGCAGTTCTTC.

The V gene is TRBV29-1, the J gene TRBJ2-3; TRBD2 is a possible D gene (6 bases). V was shortened by 6 bases and J by 0 bases, with 10 bases between the two germline ends. Germline V lookup: CDR1 SQVTM, CDR2 ANQGSEA. The CDR3 consists of 13 residues. The CDR3 nucleotides are TGCAGCGTCTTGAGCGGGAGCACAGATACGCAGTATTTT. Amino acid sequence: CSVLSGSTDTQYF.

J is TRBJ2-5 and V is TRBV30; 12 positions match TRBD2. Germline CDR1 GTSNPN, CDR2 SVGIG (reference sequence). The CDR3 length is 16 residues. The junction had 4 bases not matched to a gene; V was cut back by 1 base and J by 1 base. In DNA, the CDR3 is TGTGCCTGGAGTGGCGGGACTAGCGGGCTCCAAGAGACCCAGTACTTC. As protein: CAWSGGTSGLQETQYF.

A few counts support this clone. The chain links TRBV10-3 to TRBJ1-5; no reliable D call. The ends were cut back, 2 bases at V and 5 bases at J, with 19 bases in the middle. In germline, CDR1 is ENHRY, CDR2 SYGVKD. CDR3 length: 17 residues. For the CDR3, the DNA is TGTGCCATCAGTGAGGCCTCCGGGAGGGCTGGGGATCAGCCCCAGCATTTT. Translation gives CAISEASGRAGDQPQHF.

The chain is built from TRBV19 and TRBJ2-1, with 7 bases aligning to TRBD2. Unmatched junction bases numbered 5, after V lost 9 bases and J lost 3 bases. From germline, CDR1 is LNHDA and CDR2 SQIVND (reference sequence). CDR3 length: 13 residues. The CDR3 protein is CASKREDYNEQFF. The CDR3, as DNA: TGTGCCAGCAAGCGGGAAGACTACAATGAGCAGTTCTTC.

The genes are TRBV6-1 and TRBJ1-2, with 9 bases that match TRBD1. There are 13 residues in the CDR3. The germline gives CDR1 MNHNS, CDR2 SASEGT. J was trimmed by 4 bases and V by 6 bases; bases with no gene match: 3. CDR3 sequence (DNA): TGTGCCAGCAGGTTGACAGGGGGCTATGGCTACACCTTC. Protein: CASRLTGGYGYTF.

The chain combines TRBV5-1 with TRBJ2-3, with a possible D match to TRBD1 (6 bases). Germline V gene lookup returns CDR1 SGHRS and CDR2 YFSETQ. This CDR3 has 16 residues. V lost 5 bases to trimming and J lost 0 bases, with 16 bases between them. The CDR3 sequence is CASSILGQPSTDTQYF. CDR3 bases: TGCGCCAGCAGTATCTTGGGACAACCAAGCACAGATACGCAGTATTTT.

This rearrangement joins TRBV28 to TRBJ1-5, with 9 bases identical to TRBD1. The trim removed 6 bases at V and 6 bases at J, leaving 6 bases unmatched. The CDR3 sequence is 14 residues long. CDR1 and CDR2 (germline): MDHEN, SYDVKM. The CDR3: CASSIRDRAQPQHF. The CDR3 nucleotides are TGTGCCAGCAGCATAAGGGACAGGGCTCAGCCCCAGCATTTT.

This clone occurred once. The chain's CDR3 is CASTSDRGHLNTIYF. CDR3 coding DNA: TGTGCCAGCACCTCGGACAGGGGGCATTTAAACACCATATATTTT. The V and J genes are TRBV6-1 and TRBJ1-3, with 11 bases lining up with TRBD1. Per the germline V gene, CDR1 is MNHNS and CDR2 is SASEGT. The CDR3 contains 15 residues. The J segment lost 6 bases and the V segment lost 7 bases, leaving 8 bases of the junction unmatched.

V is TRBV6-1 and J is TRBJ2-3, with TRBD2 as a possible D gene (6 bases). The germline CDR1 and CDR2 sequences are MNHNS and SASEGT. This CDR3 spans 14 amino acids. V was shortened by 3 bases and J by 6 bases, with 13 bases between the two germline ends. The CDR3: CASSDQTSQDTQYF. The CDR3 coding sequence is TGTGCCAGCAGTGATCAGACTAGTCAGGATACGCAGTATTTT.

V gene TRBV2 combines with J gene TRBJ1-4; TRBD1 aligns across 7 bases. CDR3 size: 15 residues. The germline gives CDR1 SNHLY, CDR2 FYNNEI. V trimming: 4 bases; J trimming: 5 bases; junction bases outside the gene matches: 7. CDR3 loop: CASSGWDRSNEKLFF. CDR3 sequence (DNA): TGTGCCAGCAGTGGGTGGGACAGATCCAATGAAAAACTGTTTTTT.

This rearrangement joins TRBV7-3 to TRBJ2-5; tentative D call: TRBD1 (5 bases). The CDR3 runs 15 residues. CDR1 and CDR2 from the germline V gene are SGHTA and FQGTGA. The germline V and J ends were trimmed by 1 base and 2 bases, with 11 bases remaining between them. The CDR3 DNA reads TGTGCCAGCAGCTTAATCCCTTCAGGGCAAGAGACCCAGTACTTC. It yields the protein CASSLIPSGQETQYF.

V is TRBV6-5 and J is TRBJ1-2, with 7 bases that match TRBD1. Germline CDR1 reads MNHEY; CDR2 reads SVGAGI. The CDR3 consists of 15 residues. The V gene end was trimmed by 6 bases and the J gene end by 2 bases; junction bases not matched to a gene: 9. The CDR3 nucleotides read TGTGCCAGCAGCCGAGAGATGACAGGGAACTATGGCTACACCTTC. It translates to CASSREMTGNYGYTF.

CDR3 in DNA: TGTGCCAGCAGTGGAACAGTTAACACTGAAGCTTTCTTT. Its translation: CASSGTVNTEAFF. The gene calls are TRBV6-1 and TRBJ1-1; D not certain. With 4 bases removed from V and 2 bases from J, the gap between germline ends came to 8 bases. In germline, CDR1 is MNHNS, CDR2 SASEGT. This CDR3 has 13 amino acids.

This rearrangement joins TRBV11-2 to TRBJ2-7; 11 bases agree with TRBD2. CDR1 and CDR2 (germline): SGHAT, FQNNGV. V shed 5 bases and J 4 bases; nucleotides not matched to a gene: 7. The CDR3 contains 15 residues. CDR3 DNA sequence: TGTGCCAGCAGCCCTGGGACTAGCGGCCATTACGAGCAGTACTTC. Its protein product is CASSPGTSGHYEQYF.

V gene TRBV11-2 combines with J gene TRBJ2-1, with D perhaps matching TRBD2 (5 bases). Trimming took off 2 bases at V and 1 base at J, with 9 bases between the two ends. Germline lookup yields CDR1 SGHAT and CDR2 FQNNGV. The CDR3 loop spans 15 amino acids. The CDR3 DNA follows: TGTGCCAGCAGCTTATTGGGGAGTTCCTACAATGAGCAGTTCTTC. Translation gives CASSLLGSSYNEQFF.

The chain employs TRBV7-9 and TRBJ2-5, with 7 bases that match TRBD2. This CDR3 has 14 residues. The J segment lost 1 base and the V segment lost 8 bases, leaving 7 bases of the junction unmatched. CDR1 is SEHNR, CDR2 FQNEAQ, per germline (reference sequence). The CDR3 bases are TGTGCCAGCCAAGCAGGGACTACCCAAGAGACCCAGTACTTC. Translation gives CASQAGTTQETQYF.

This clone showed up just once. The chain links TRBV5-1 to TRBJ1-5; D is perhaps TRBD1 (5 bases). V shed 4 bases and J shed 0 bases, with 11 bases lying between them. The CDR3 spans 15 residues. Germline V gene lookup returns CDR1 SGHRS and CDR2 YFSETQ. The CDR3 reads CASSRGGDSNQPQHF. The CDR3 coding sequence is TGCGCCAGCAGCCGGGGGGGGGATAGCAATCAGCCCCAGCATTTT.

The chain recombines TRBV5-6 with TRBJ1-3, with D perhaps TRBD1 (5 bases). Germline V gives CDR1 SGHDT, CDR2 YYEEEE. The CDR3 runs to 15 residues. Trimming shortened V by 4 bases and J by 0 bases, and 11 bases separated the two germline ends. CDR3 in DNA: TGTGCCAGCAGCGCGACCACAGGCTCTGGAAACACCATATATTTT. This encodes CASSATTGSGNTIYF.

This chain uses TRBV5-8 with TRBJ2-4; D is perhaps TRBD1 (5 bases). This CDR3 is built from 14 residues. Germline-derived CDR1 and CDR2 are SGHTS and YDEGEE. The V and J ends lost 5 bases and 8 bases respectively, with 17 bases between them. CDR3 amino acids: CASSFPQGFDIQYF. The CDR3 DNA sequence: TGTGCCAGCAGTTTCCCTCAGGGCTTCGACATTCAGTACTTC.

This chain uses TRBV10-2 with TRBJ2-2; 10 bases agree with TRBD2. Germline V gives CDR1 WSHSY, CDR2 SAAADI. With 4 bases clipped from V and 2 bases from J, the junction kept 7 bases outside the gene matches. CDR3 length equals 17 residues. The CDR3 spells CASSGISGRINTGELFF. CDR3 DNA sequence: TGCGCCAGCAGTGGAATTAGCGGGAGGATTAACACCGGGGAGCTGTTTTTT.

This clone was seen a single time. The gene calls are TRBV7-9 and TRBJ2-7; unclear D gene. The V end lost 5 bases, the J end lost 1 base, and 18 bases lay between the germline ends. This CDR3 has 16 residues. The germline V gene encodes CDR1 SEHNR and CDR2 FQNEAQ (reference sequence). The CDR3 spells CASSPIIEDYSYEQYF. DNA of the CDR3: TGTGCCAGCAGCCCTATTATCGAGGATTATTCCTACGAGCAGTACTTC.

The chain uses TRBV30 and TRBJ2-7; D is ambiguous. Germline CDR1 GTSNPN, CDR2 SVGIG (reference sequence). V gave up 0 bases and J gave up 2 bases, with 11 bases separating them. This CDR3 spans 14 amino acids. CDR3 in DNA: TGTGCCTGGAGTGTAGAACCCCTAACCTACGAGCAGTACTTC. Protein product: CAWSVEPLTYEQYF.

This clone has just a few counts. The chain employs TRBV14 and TRBJ2-1; 9 positions match TRBD2. The CDR3 is 13 amino acids. Germline loops: CDR1 SGHDN, CDR2 FVKESK. J gave up 8 bases and V 5 bases, and 4 bases lay outside the gene matches. The CDR3 spells CASSILAGDEQFF. The DNA for the CDR3 is TGTGCCAGCAGCATACTAGCGGGTGATGAGCAGTTCTTC.

V gene TRBV19 combines with J gene TRBJ2-7; the D gene is possibly TRBD1 (6 bases). This CDR3 comprises 14 residues. The germline gives CDR1 LNHDA, CDR2 SQIVND (reference sequence). V was cut by 7 bases and J by 5 bases, with 18 bases left in between. This CDR3 is CASNRGQGNDEQYF. As DNA, the CDR3 is TGTGCCAGTAATAGAGGGCAGGGGAACGACGAGCAGTACTTC.

This chain joins TRBV5-1 and TRBJ2-4; 8 bases match TRBD2. Trimming removed 0 bases from V and 1 base from J; junction bases left unmatched: 0. The V gene's germline CDR1 is SGHRS and CDR2 YFSETQ. This CDR3 is built from 15 residues. The CDR3: CASSLAGGAKNIQYF. The CDR3 DNA sequence: TGCGCCAGCAGCTTGGCGGGGGGGGCCAAAAACATTCAGTACTTC.